Below, 26 T cell receptor beta chains from the same sample are listed, as sequenced in a study of blood T cells in healthy people across ages. A second PCR, run for about 7 to 11 cycles, used a sample-barcoded 5' primer plus a J-beta primer mix. TCRdb recomputed calls from the 5' RACE reads with MiXCR, one row per CDR3 protein. This table holds under 2,000,000 distinct CDR3 sequences, about 50% found once. Sample: blood. The receptors shown here come from a woman between 35 and 50 years old in good health.

V usage is TRBV28 and J usage is TRBJ2-6; the D gene is possibly TRBD2 (5 bases). The CDR3 is made up of 14 amino acids. Trimming cost V 8 bases and J 1 base, with 9 bases left between them. From germline, CDR1 is MDHEN and CDR2 SYDVKM. Here the CDR3 reads CASGRRSGANVLTF. DNA for the CDR3: TGTGCCAGCGGCAGGAGGTCTGGGGCCAACGTCCTGACTTTC.

The rearrangement joins TRBV20-1 to TRBJ1-5, with TRBD1 as a possible D gene (6 bases). Between the trimmed V and J ends, which lost 2 bases and 2 bases, there was a span of 13 bases. Germline CDR1 reads DFQATT; CDR2 reads SNEGSKA (reference sequence). CDR3 length: 15 amino acids. The CDR3 bases are TGCAGTGCTAGATCCAGAGCAGGGGGCAATCAGCCCCAGCATTTT. Protein product: CSARSRAGGNQPQHF.

This chain uses TRBV20-1 with TRBJ1-6; a weak D match, TRBD1 (6 bases). This CDR3 is built from 16 residues. The germline V and J ends were trimmed by 3 bases and 8 bases, with 20 bases remaining between them. Germline V CDR1 and CDR2: DFQATT, SNEGSKA (reference sequence). The CDR3 DNA reads TGCAGTGCTAGCATCCCTAACAGGGTTCAGCATTCACCCCTCCACTTT. Translated: CSASIPNRVQHSPLHF.

This clonotype has a handful of counts. The CDR3 DNA reads as TGCAGTGCTAGAGATACACAGGGGCTTGGGTACGAGCAGTACTTC. Translating it yields CSARDTQGLGYEQYF. V and J are TRBV20-1 and TRBJ2-7; 7 positions match TRBD1. The CDR3 contains 15 residues. Germline loops: CDR1 DFQATT, CDR2 SNEGSKA (reference sequence). V shed 0 bases and J 4 bases; nucleotides not matched to a gene: 9.

The chain combines TRBV5-1 with TRBJ2-3; D may be TRBD1 (6 bases). CDR1 and CDR2 from the germline V gene are SGHRS and YFSETQ. V was pared by 1 base and J by 0 bases, with 18 bases between. The CDR3 spans 18 residues. The CDR3 DNA reads as TGCGCCAGCAGCTTGCGAGGGGGTGACCGCTTTAGCACAGATACGCAGTATTTT. It is translated as CASSLRGGDRFSTDTQYF.

This clonotype was observed a handful of times. This chain links TRBV4-3 with TRBJ2-2; D gene unclear. CDR3 length: 15 amino acids. Trimming pared 0 bases from V and 0 bases from J, leaving 5 bases between. CDR1 is LGHNA and CDR2 is YSLEER in the germline V gene. CDR3 in amino acids: CASSQDGSNTGELFF. As DNA, the CDR3 is TGCGCCAGCAGCCAAGATGGCTCGAACACCGGGGAGCTGTTTTTT.

The chain employs TRBV20-1 and TRBJ2-1, with 10 bases matching TRBD2. The ends lost 0 bases at V and 1 base at J; junction bases unmatched: 3. CDR1 is DFQATT and CDR2 is SNEGSKA in the germline V gene (reference sequence). This CDR3 has 16 amino acids. The CDR3 sequence: CSARDPSGGSYNEQFF. CDR3 nucleotide sequence: TGCAGTGCTAGAGATCCTAGCGGGGGTTCCTACAATGAGCAGTTCTTC.

The chain uses TRBV5-1 and TRBJ2-3, with 7 bases identical to TRBD1. The CDR3 length is 17 residues. V lost 5 bases, J lost 6 bases, and 18 bases stayed unmatched. Germline CDR1 SGHRS, CDR2 YFSETQ. This CDR3 is CASRPRGQALPGDTQYF. DNA of the CDR3: TGCGCCAGCAGACCCAGAGGACAGGCACTCCCAGGGGATACGCAGTATTTT.

This clonotype was detected a few times. The V call is TRBV6-1, the J call TRBJ1-2; TRBD1 might be the D (5 bases). The CDR3 has 12 amino acids. Germline CDR1 is MNHNS and CDR2 is SASEGT. Trimming took off 7 bases at V and 8 bases at J, with 14 bases between the two ends. The CDR3 DNA is TGTGCCAGCAAAATGGGGGTGTGGGGCTACACCTTC. Translating it yields CASKMGVWGYTF.

The chain combines TRBV20-1 with TRBJ2-3; D remains ambiguous. The V and J ends lost 1 base and 14 bases respectively, with 19 bases between them. Looked up from germline, CDR1 is DFQATT and CDR2 is SNEGSKA (reference sequence). The CDR3 is 13 amino acids. The CDR3 loop is CSARAVGTQPGYF. The CDR3 DNA reads as TGCAGTGCTAGAGCTGTGGGCACCCAACCGGGGTATTTT.

The V call is TRBV18, the J call TRBJ2-5, with D possibly TRBD2 on 5 matching bases. Germline V CDR1 and CDR2: KGHSH, LQKENI. The length of the CDR3 is 15 residues. V lost 2 bases to trimming and J lost 5 bases, with 15 bases between them. CDR3 residues: CASSPDGIPEETQYF. CDR3 nucleotides: TGTGCCAGCTCACCAGACGGGATCCCGGAGGAGACCCAGTACTTC. The full variable domain, its missing parts supplied by reference TRBV18 and TRBJ2-5, is NAGVMQNPRHLVRRRGQEARLRCSPMKGHSHVYWYRQLPEEGLKFMVYLQKENIIDESGMPKERFSAEFPKEGPSILRIQQVVRGDSAAYFCASSPDGIPEETQYFGPGTRLLVL.

This chain connects TRBV9 to TRBJ2-3, with D hard to call. The CDR3 has 13 amino acids. Germline V lookup: CDR1 SGDLS, CDR2 YYNGEE. With 4 bases removed from V and 2 bases from J, the gap between germline ends came to 8 bases. The CDR3 region has the DNA TGTGCCAGCAGCACCCAAAACACAGATACGCAGTATTTT. This gives the protein CASSTQNTDTQYF.

This chain uses TRBV6-2 or TRBV6-3 with TRBJ2-1, with D hard to call. Germline-derived CDR1 and CDR2 are MNHEY and SVGEGT. The CDR3 runs 12 residues. The V and J ends lost 3 bases and 7 bases respectively, with 7 bases between them. CDR3 in amino acids: CASSYRSNEQFF. The CDR3 DNA sequence: TGTGCCAGCAGTTATCGGAGTAATGAGCAGTTCTTC.

The V and J genes are TRBV7-8 and TRBJ2-3, with D perhaps being TRBD1 or TRBD2 (5 bases each). Germline CDR1 SGHVS, CDR2 FQNEAQ. The CDR3 has 18 amino acids. The V end was cut by 5 bases, the J end by 4 bases, with 25 bases between. DNA of the CDR3: TGTGCCAGCAGCGACCTTCGGCCGGGACCCCTCAAGGCAGATACGCAGTATTTT. Translating it yields CASSDLRPGPLKADTQYF. Filled out from reference TRBV7-8 and TRBJ2-3, the complete variable domain reads GAGVSQSPRYKVAKRGQDVALRCDPISGHVSLFWYQQALGQGPEFLTYFQNEAQLDKSGLPSDRFFAERPEGSVSTLKIQRTQQEDSAVYLCASSDLRPGPLKADTQYFGPGTRLTVL.

This clonotype was counted a few times. The chain is built from TRBV7-8 and TRBJ2-1, with no clear D. Per germline, CDR1 SGHVS and CDR2 FQNEAQ. V gave up 5 bases and J gave up 1 base, with 15 bases separating them. CDR3 size: 16 residues. The CDR3 nucleotides are TGTGCCAGCAGCCCCCCGGCTAGTCTGTCCTACAATGAGCAGTTCTTC. Translated: CASSPPASLSYNEQFF.

This clonotype was detected a few times. The chain carries TRBV28 and TRBJ1-5; 8 nucleotides align to TRBD1. There are 15 residues in the CDR3. Germline values: CDR1 MDHEN, CDR2 SYDVKM. V lost 6 bases and J lost 9; bases outside the gene matches: 13. CDR3 residues: CASRTGVSTGRPQHF. DNA of the CDR3: TGTGCCAGCAGGACAGGGGTGTCGACCGGTAGGCCCCAGCATTTT.

The chain combines TRBV6-4 with TRBJ2-1, with D hard to call. Germline V gene lookup returns CDR1 MRHNA and CDR2 SNTAGT. Trimming stripped 5 bases from V and 6 bases from J, with 17 bases between. The CDR3 sequence is 15 residues long. CDR3 sequence: CASSRTTVSVNEQFF. The CDR3, as DNA: TGTGCCAGCAGTAGGACCACCGTATCGGTCAATGAGCAGTTCTTC.

The V call is TRBV6-6, the J call TRBJ1-1; TRBD1 aligns across 10 bases. The germline V gene encodes CDR1 MNHNY and CDR2 SVGAGI (reference sequence). This CDR3 has 15 amino acids. With 5 bases clipped from V and 5 bases from J, the junction kept 8 bases outside the gene matches. CDR3 nucleotide sequence: TGTGCCAGCAGTCCCGCCAGGACAGGGGGGACTGAAGCTTTCTTT. Encoded protein: CASSPARTGGTEAFF.

V is TRBV6-2 or TRBV6-3 and J is TRBJ2-1; D ambiguous. The V gene's germline CDR1 is MNHEY and CDR2 SVGEGT. V was trimmed by 8 bases and J by 6 bases, leaving 8 bases between them. The CDR3 length is 11 residues. CDR3 residues: CASAHGNEQFF. In DNA, the CDR3 is TGTGCCAGCGCACACGGCAATGAGCAGTTCTTC.

This chain joins TRBV6-1 and TRBJ2-5; TRBD2 aligns across 9 bases. J lost 2 bases, V lost 6 bases, and 13 bases had no gene match. CDR1 MNHNS and CDR2 SASEGT come from the germline V gene. The CDR3 covers 17 residues. The CDR3 loop reads CASSQSRAGGPQETQYF. The CDR3 nucleotides read TGTGCCAGCAGCCAATCCAGGGCGGGGGGGCCTCAAGAGACCCAGTACTTC.

V usage is TRBV15 and J usage is TRBJ2-3, with no clear D. Between the trimmed V and J ends, which lost 5 bases and 4 bases, there was a span of 16 bases. The CDR3 is 15 residues long. CDR1 is LNHNV and CDR2 is YYDKDF in the germline V gene (reference sequence). DNA for the CDR3: TGTGCCACCAGCGGAGCACCACAAAACCCAGATACGCAGTATTTT. Protein sequence: CATSGAPQNPDTQYF.

The CDR3 DNA sequence: TGTGCCAGCAGTTACGCGACAAGGGACGGAGAAGAGACCCAGTACTTC. It translates to CASSYATRDGEETQYF. The rearrangement joins TRBV6-5 to TRBJ2-5; D may match TRBD1 or TRBD2 (5 bases each). The V gene's germline CDR1 is MNHEY and CDR2 SVGAGI. The V gene lost 2 bases and the J gene lost 3 bases, with 16 bases spanning the gap. The CDR3 totals 16 residues.

The V gene is TRBV20-1, the J gene TRBJ2-3; D may be TRBD1 (5 bases). The CDR3 covers 15 residues. The V end was cut by 2 bases, the J end by 6 bases, with 18 bases between. Germline V gives CDR1 DFQATT, CDR2 SNEGSKA (reference sequence). This CDR3 reads CSARSWPPPGDTQYF. CDR3 coding DNA: TGCAGTGCTAGAAGTTGGCCTCCCCCAGGGGATACGCAGTATTTT.

The V gene is TRBV11-2, the J gene TRBJ2-3; D perhaps matches TRBD2 (7 bases). Germline V gene lookup returns CDR1 SGHAT and CDR2 FQNNGV. Trimming removed 0 bases from V and 2 bases from J, with 15 bases in between. The CDR3 length is 17 residues. Here the CDR3 DNA reads TGTGCCAGCAGCTTAGATCTAGGGGGGGGCCACACAGATACGCAGTATTTT. It yields the protein CASSLDLGGGHTDTQYF.

This clonotype was observed once. The V gene is TRBV9, the J gene TRBJ2-1; 8 bases agree with TRBD2. This CDR3 has 12 residues. V was pared by 0 bases and J by 13 bases, with 3 bases of the junction left unmatched. Looked up from germline, CDR1 is SGDLS and CDR2 is YYNGEE. For the CDR3, the DNA is TGTGCCAGCAGCGTAGCAGCGGGAGTCCAGTTCTTC. Residues: CASSVAAGVQFF.

V gene TRBV4-2 combines with J gene TRBJ2-1; D not resolved. Trimming pared 0 bases from V and 6 bases from J, leaving 15 bases between. The germline V gene encodes CDR1 LGHNA and CDR2 YNFKEQ. The length of the CDR3 is 16 residues. CDR3 region: CASSQEIQDSLNEQFF. DNA of the CDR3: TGTGCCAGCAGCCAAGAAATTCAGGATAGTCTCAATGAGCAGTTCTTC.